The T cell receptor (beta chain) described here comes from a study of shared clonotypes between healthy human individuals. The table came from immunoSEQ multiplex PCR; TCRdb's copy has only in-frame clones and leaves some out. The table has 2 million to 2.5 million clones, 93% seen once. Trimming cost V 2 bases and J 5 bases; bases outside gene matches: 4. In germline, CDR1 is SGHAT, CDR2 FQNNGV. The CDR3 has 14 amino acids. The J gene is TRBJ2-7, the V gene TRBV11-2, with 9 bases identical to TRBD2. Sequencing was carried out using naive CD4+ T cells from PBMCs. Subset meaning: CD45RA+ positively selected. This TCR came from a man aged 18 to 29 in good health. Some clones in this sample may be carry-over from other donors' samples. This CDR3 is CASSLRSSGNEQYF. CDR3 DNA: TGTGCCAGCAGCTTAAGGTCTAGCGGGAACGAGCAGTACTTC.